A single TCR beta chain is shown here with its context. The antigen is not known. This could be a read error, since a much larger clone is one nucleotide away. This sample stems from a study of CD8+CD57+ T cells in acquired aplastic anemia. Study-level results: Comparison of patients with controls identified approximately 28 shared CD8+ CDR3 sequences.

The use of genomic DNA as template underpinned the TCR beta VDJ and CDR3 profiling. MiXCR was run by TCRdb on the reads, yielding one entry per CDR3 protein. This table holds some 170,000 distinct CDR3 sequences, 40% to 55% found once. The CDR3 has 13 residues. Germline V CDR1 and CDR2: DFQATT, SNEGSKA (reference sequence). Whoever was chosen for sequencing had shown CD8+CD57+ cell expansion by flow cytometry. The sequencing input was sorted CD4+, CD8+, or CD8+CD57+ T cells (not recorded which) from PBMCs. This sequence was found in a human donor with aplastic anemia. The J gene is TRBJ1-4, the V gene TRBV20-1; D is undetermined. The CDR3 coding sequence is TGCAGTGCCTGGGTCGCAACTAGTGAAAAACTGTTTTTT. It codes for CSAWVATSEKLFF.